This T cell receptor beta chain comes out of a study of beta chain features in type 1 diabetes. Study observations and caveats: There were fewer insertions and more deletions at the VDJ junctions of type 1 diabetes patients.

Reverse transcription of all isolated RNA meant that expressed TCRB transcripts were sequenced. Method: immunoSEQ multiplex PCR; TCRdb's copy keeps in-frame clones and lacks some. This sample yields 250,000 to 400,000 clones, of which around 15% are seen a single time; roughly 6.7% belongs to the top ten. Per donor, one heparinised blood draw averaged approximately 120 mL. This clone was counted between two and nine times. The antigen is unknown. This receptor was obtained from a young man in good health. The material sequenced was central memory CD4+ T cells from blood.

As DNA, the CDR3 is TGTGCCAGCGGAACAACCGGGGGGGAGCTGTTTTTT. Its translation is CASGTTGGELFF. V usage is TRBV7-2 and J usage is TRBJ2-2; D call uncertain. This CDR3 has 12 residues. V gave up 8 bases and J gave up 8 bases, with 12 bases separating them. Germline lookup yields CDR1 SGHTA and CDR2 FQGNSA.